The clone carrying this T cell receptor beta chain was detected only a few times. The entry originates in a study of control samples from healthy donors and cancer patients. Trimming took 1 base from V and 5 from J; bases not matched to a gene: 6. CDR1 and CDR2 from the germline V gene are SGHRS and YFSETQ. The CDR3 consists of 15 residues. The assay was immunoSEQ multiplex PCR, and TCRdb's table has in-frame clones only and misses some. In the table there are over 200,000 clones, over 75% of which are singletons. V and J are TRBV5-1 and TRBJ2-5; 9 nucleotides align to TRBD1. What was sequenced was PBMCs. This clonotype was obtained from a woman aged 55 to 70 with lung cancer. For the CDR3, the DNA is TGCGCCAGCAGCTTGAACACAGGGGGCGGTGAGACCCAGTACTTC. It specifies CASSLNTGGGETQYF.